The present entry profiles one T cell receptor beta chain with its context. The data derive from a study of T cell responses to AZD1222 COVID-19 vaccine. Here immunoSEQ multiplex PCR was the method, and the copy in TCRdb shows in-frame clones only, minus some. The data hold some 150,000 clones, with about 91% observed a single time. This clonotype was sampled from an adult in good health. Here the sequenced sample was peripheral blood, taken on day 0 of AZD1222 vaccination.

CDR3 in amino acids: CASSLWGNEQYF. The CDR3 DNA reads TGTGCCAGTAGTCTGTGGGGGAACGAGCAGTACTTC. This chain uses TRBV19 with TRBJ2-7; D tentatively reads TRBD1 or TRBD2 (5 bases each). The CDR3 is 12 residues long. The germline CDR1 and CDR2 sequences are LNHDA and SQIVND (reference sequence). The V gene lost 5 bases and the J gene lost 5 bases, with 10 bases spanning the gap.